Listed below are T cell receptor beta chains from one sample, sequenced in a study of cytomegalovirus exposure and HLA in healthy donors. Profiled with immunoSEQ multiplex PCR; TCRdb holds only in-frame clones, not every one. The sample has approximately 150,000 clones, approximately 80% seen once; the top ten hold 8.5% to 10%. Sequences were obtained from PBMCs. Source of these receptors: a young man in good health and CMV-seropositive. Each CDR3 is given without its conserved first and last residue. The size of a clone is reported for some rows only, either as once, few or many, or as a class for expanded clones.

V: TRBV9; size: .; length: 12; CDR3: ASSVGGANEKLF
V: TRBV18; size: once; length: 13; CDR3: ASSPPNSHNTEAF
V: TRBV11-2; size: .; length: 14; CDR3: ASSQIALEDTGELF
V: TRBV9; size: .; length: 13; CDR3: ASSATGTGIGEQY
V: TRBV30; size: .; length: 12; CDR3: AWSQGARGNTIY
V: TRBV6-5; size: few; length: 13; CDR3: ASTPGGPAGEKLF
V: TRBV6-5; size: .; length: 9; CDR3: ASKGAYGYT
V: TRBV5-6; size: .; length: 12; CDR3: ASRSTGAGYGYT
V: TRBV7-9; size: .; length: 11; CDR3: ASGHLSGNTIY
V: TRBV5-1; size: .; length: 13; CDR3: ASSLGDSTNEKLF
V: TRBV7-8; size: .; length: 12; CDR3: ASSLGTGNTEAF
V: TRBV5-4; size: .; length: 14; CDR3: ASSHHRSSSTDTQY
V: TRBV2; size: .; length: 13; CDR3: ASSGSGQPPDEQF
V: TRBV7-9; size: .; length: 11; CDR3: ASSREPPYEQY
V: TRBV7-9; size: .; length: 12; CDR3: ASSYGTAPYEQY
V: TRBV4-3; size: .; length: 12; CDR3: ASSLQDQNTEAF
V: TRBV11-2; size: .; length: 13; CDR3: ASSLDPGTPYEQY
V: TRBV5-1; size: .; length: 12; CDR3: ASSLDPGDYEQY
V: TRBV2; size: few; length: 11; CDR3: ASNRDTNQPQH
V: TRBV14; size: .; length: 13; CDR3: ASSLHRTEVYGYT
V: TRBV27; size: once; length: 16; CDR3: ASSLSLEATPGKETQY
V: TRBV10-3; size: .; length: 13; CDR3: AIREKREGPYEQY
V: TRBV6-4; size: .; length: 13; CDR3: ASSDSTGRANVLT
V: TRBV6-5; size: .; length: 11; CDR3: ASSPAGSETQY
V: TRBV6-6; size: .; length: 12; CDR3: ASSYGGKGQPQH
V: TRBV7-2; size: .; length: 11; CDR3: ASSLIVSGELF
V: TRBV11-2; size: few; length: 16; CDR3: ASSFPGLAGSRNYEQY
V: TRBV4-1; size: .; length: 12; CDR3: ASSHTGDGSPLH
V: TRBV5-4; size: few; length: 12; CDR3: ASSLTGSDREQY
V: TRBV7-9; size: .; length: 12; CDR3: ASSPRGGSYEQY
V: TRBV23-1; size: .; length: 17; CDR3: ASSQSNADWTVYNSPLH
V: TRBV10-2; size: .; length: 19; CDR3: ASSALTRQEARISTNEKLF
V: TRBV5-4; size: .; length: 14; CDR3: ASSPGSGGLFNEQY
V: TRBV5-1; size: .; length: 10; CDR3: ASSLYLGEAF
V: TRBV19; size: .; length: 12; CDR3: ASSGDRVSTEAF
V: TRBV7-2; size: once; length: 14; CDR3: ASSLSPPVGGHEQF
V: TRBV14; size: .; length: 14; CDR3: ASSQEGRQGQGEAF
V: TRBV18; size: .; length: 13; CDR3: ASSQHRTPQGEQF
V: TRBV6-6; size: .; length: 11; CDR3: ASSQGQNTEAF
V: TRBV7-9; size: few; length: 13; CDR3: ASSLPGTSNTEAF